Presented here are 15 T cell receptor beta chains from one specimen sequenced in a study of shared clonotypes between healthy human individuals. Only in-frame clones appear in the TCRdb table, and some are missing; sequencing was by immunoSEQ multiplex PCR. Among fewer than 700,000 clones listed, around 78% were seen once. The sequencing sample was made of PBMCs. The receptor source for this set is a woman aged 35 to 49 in good health. Some clones in this sample may be carry-over from other donors' samples.

V is TRBV21-1 and J is TRBJ2-3; the listed D gene, TRBD1, was not tested against the DNA. TRBV21-1 is a pseudogene segment. The CDR3 loop spans 15 amino acids. The CDR3 coding sequence is TGTGCCAGCAGCAAGGGCAGGAACCTCACAGATACGCAGTATTTT. Translating it yields CASSKGRNLTDTQYF.

CDR3 sequence: CASRGGKGYLGLETQYF. In DNA, the CDR3 is TGTGCCAGCAGGGGAGGGAAAGGGTATCTCGGGTTGGAGACCCAGTACTTC. The chain couples TRBV7-2 to TRBJ2-5; 7 bases are shared with TRBD2. The germline gives CDR1 SGHTA, CDR2 FQGNSA. This CDR3 is 17 amino acids long. The V segment lost 6 bases and the J segment 5 bases; nucleotides outside the gene matches: 18.

This clone appeared a single time. The chain carries TRBV7-3 and TRBJ2-1, with D maybe TRBD2 (5 bases). This CDR3 has 14 residues. Per germline, CDR1 SGHTA and CDR2 FQGTGA. The V end was cut by 1 base, the J end by 8 bases, with 12 bases between. The CDR3 region is CASSLMVGGYEQFF. The CDR3 DNA is TGTGCCAGCAGCTTAATGGTTGGAGGCTATGAGCAGTTCTTC.

This clone was seen a single time. The J gene is TRBJ1-1, the V gene TRBV28, with a tentative D call TRBD1 (6 bases). This CDR3 comprises 14 residues. Germline V gene sequence: CDR1 MDHEN, CDR2 SYDVKM. Trimming removed 5 bases from V and 1 base from J, with 11 bases in between. The chain's CDR3 is CASSTSDRNTEAFF. The CDR3 nucleotides read TGTGCCAGCAGTACCTCGGACAGGAACACTGAAGCTTTCTTT.

The chain joins TRBV2 to TRBJ2-7; D is possibly TRBD1 (6 bases). The V end lost 5 bases, the J end lost 4 bases, and 9 bases lay between the germline ends. CDR1 and CDR2 (germline): SNHLY, FYNNEI. The CDR3 is 12 amino acids. The CDR3 coding sequence is TGTGCCAGCAGTCAACAGGGTTACGAGCAGTACTTC. Its protein product is CASSQQGYEQYF. The whole variable domain, filled in from reference TRBV2 and TRBJ2-7, reads EPEVTQTPSHQVTQMGQEVILRCVPISNHLYFYWYRQILGQKVEFLVSFYNNEISEKSEIFDDQFSVERPDGSNFTLKIRSTKLEDSAMYFCASSQQGYEQYFGPGTRLTVT.

The rearrangement links TRBV19 to TRBJ2-3; no reliable D call. Trimming shortened V by 5 bases and J by 4 bases, and 4 bases separated the two germline ends. CDR1 LNHDA and CDR2 SQIVND come from the germline V gene (reference sequence). The CDR3 contains 11 residues. The CDR3 here is CASSLSDTQYF. The CDR3 DNA follows: TGTGCCAGTAGTCTGTCAGATACGCAGTATTTT.

This clone was seen ten or more times. The genes are TRBV27 and TRBJ2-1; 13 bases are shared with TRBD2. The germline V gene encodes CDR1 MNHEY and CDR2 SMNVEV (reference sequence). There are 13 residues in the CDR3. Trimming at V came to 8 bases and at J to 14 bases, leaving 9 bases not matched to a gene. The CDR3 region is CASGELAGGKEFF. The CDR3 nucleotides are TGTGCCAGCGGCGAACTAGCGGGAGGGAAGGAGTTCTTC.

This clone was counted many times. Within the sample, other DNA sequences also encode this same CDR3. CDR3 in DNA: TGTGCCAGTAGTACCCCGGGCCTTGCCTACGAGCAGTACTTC. It translates to CASSTPGLAYEQYF. The chain combines TRBV19 with TRBJ2-7; the D is unclear. CDR3 length equals 14 residues. Trimming cost V 4 bases and J 2 bases, with 12 bases left between them. Germline V gene data show CDR1 as LNHDA and CDR2 as SQIVND (reference sequence).

This chain joins TRBV7-2 and TRBJ2-1, with D perhaps matching TRBD1 (6 bases). Trimming removed 1 base from V and 7 bases from J, with 20 bases in between. Germline CDR1 and CDR2: SGHTA and FQGNSA. The CDR3 consists of 17 residues. The CDR3 loop is CASSLEPGTRWRNEQFF. The CDR3 coding sequence is TGTGCCAGCAGCTTAGAACCCGGGACACGGTGGCGGAATGAGCAGTTCTTC.

This clone was counted a few times. This rearrangement joins TRBV4-1 to TRBJ1-1, with TRBD1 as a possible D gene (6 bases). There are 16 residues in the CDR3. V was trimmed by 4 bases and J by 0 bases, leaving 15 bases between them. Germline CDR1 is MGHRA and CDR2 is YSYEKL. CDR3 residues: CASSRTGTRVNTEAFF. The CDR3 DNA sequence: TGCGCCAGCAGCCGTACCGGGACAAGGGTGAACACTGAAGCTTTCTTT.

The chain joins TRBV7-9 to TRBJ1-1, with a tentative D call TRBD1 (5 bases). This CDR3 is 15 amino acids long. The V end was cut by 5 bases, the J end by 2 bases, with 15 bases between. Germline V CDR1 and CDR2: SEHNR, FQNEAQ (reference sequence). In DNA, the CDR3 is TGTGCCAGCAGCCCCCCAGGGCAGGGAAACACTGAAGCTTTCTTT. It specifies CASSPPGQGNTEAFF. Together with reference TRBV7-9 and TRBJ1-1, the CDR3 gives the full variable domain: DTGVSQNPRHKITKRGQNVTFRCDPISEHNRLYWYRQTLGQGPEFLTYFQNEAQLEKSRLLSDRFSAERPKGSFSTLEIQRTEQGDSAMYLCASSPPGQGNTEAFFGQGTRLTVV.

This clone was seen only once. The chain employs TRBV5-1 and TRBJ2-7; 10 bases fit TRBD1. Germline V CDR1 and CDR2: SGHRS, YFSETQ. The V and J ends lost 0 bases and 5 bases, in that order; junction bases with no gene match: 8. There are 16 residues in the CDR3. CDR3 DNA sequence: TGCGCCAGCAGCTTGGAAATGACAGGGGGCATCAACGAGCAGTACTTC. This encodes CASSLEMTGGINEQYF.

This chain links TRBV11-2 with TRBJ2-7, with 7 bases that match TRBD2. The CDR3 loop spans 13 amino acids. Trimming removed 3 bases from V and 6 bases from J; junction bases left unmatched: 5. Per the germline V gene, CDR1 is SGHAT and CDR2 is FQNNGV. Written as DNA, the CDR3 is TGTGCCAGCAGCTTGAGATTAGCGGGCGAGCAGTACTTC. This sequence encodes CASSLRLAGEQYF. Filled out from reference TRBV11-2 and TRBJ2-7, the complete variable domain reads EAGVAQSPRYKIIEKRQSVAFWCNPISGHATLYWYQQILGQGPKLLIQFQNNGVVDDSQLPKDRFSAERLKGVDSTLKIQPAKLEDSAVYLCASSLRLAGEQYFGPGTRLTVT.

The chain links TRBV4-2 to TRBJ2-1; a possible D gene is TRBD2 (5 bases). The CDR3 is made up of 15 amino acids. V was cut by 1 base and J by 2 bases, with 9 bases left in between. The V gene's germline CDR1 is LGHNA and CDR2 YNFKEQ. The CDR3 sequence: CASSQVLATYNEQFF. The CDR3, as DNA: TGTGCCAGCAGCCAAGTTCTAGCTACCTACAATGAGCAGTTCTTC.

The J gene is TRBJ2-3, the V gene TRBV20-1; tentative D call: TRBD2 (5 bases). Germline-derived CDR1 and CDR2 are DFQATT and SNEGSKA (reference sequence). The V and J ends lost 6 bases and 5 bases respectively, with 9 bases between them. The CDR3 extends over 11 amino acids. The CDR3 nucleotides read TGCAGTGCGAGCACTAGAGATACGCAGTATTTT. It translates to CSASTRDTQYF.